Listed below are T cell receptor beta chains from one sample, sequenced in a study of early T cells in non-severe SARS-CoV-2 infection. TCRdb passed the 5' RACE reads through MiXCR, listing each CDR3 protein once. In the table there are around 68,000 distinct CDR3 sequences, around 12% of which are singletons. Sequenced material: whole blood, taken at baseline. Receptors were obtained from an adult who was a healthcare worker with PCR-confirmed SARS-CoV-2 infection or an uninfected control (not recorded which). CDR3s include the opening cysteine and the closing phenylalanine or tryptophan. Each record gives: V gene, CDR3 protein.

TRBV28,CASSFLGQGIGEQFF
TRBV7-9,CASSLKGHLNTEAFF
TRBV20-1,CSARERGEQYF
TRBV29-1,CSVDRGRNYGYTF
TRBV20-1,CSARANTGSNQPQHF
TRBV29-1,CSAWDRVIGTEAFF
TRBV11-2,CASSQATQRGPQETQYF
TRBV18,CASSPRREVPATGELFF
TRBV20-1,CSARRTNEQFF
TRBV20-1,CSASDRVATYEQYF
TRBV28,CASSFRDRGANTQYF
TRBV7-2,CASSPYPQPHRTDTQYF
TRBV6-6,CATLTGGTEAFF
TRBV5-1,CASSRDSTARDTQYF
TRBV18,CASSPGGTSTDTQYF
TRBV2,CASAAGYEQYF
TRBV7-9,CASTPDRIGEQYF
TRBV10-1,CASSESWGRETQYF
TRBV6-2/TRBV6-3,CASSRSLAGESDEQFF
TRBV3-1,CASSQGVADGDTQYF
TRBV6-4,CASSDSSGAEQFF
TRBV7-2,CASTVEGSTYNEQFF
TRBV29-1,CSVAGDSTDTQYF
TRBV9,CASSVEVQEEQYF
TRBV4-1,CASSWPREGGNEQFF
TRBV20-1,CSARATGKNIQYF
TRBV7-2,CASSPSPGLYTDTQYF
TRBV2,CASSWTSGRDTQYF
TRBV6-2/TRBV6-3,CARPAGDYNEQFF
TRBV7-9,CASSLKSGPYEQYF
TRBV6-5,CASSYDMGDSSPLHF
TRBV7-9,CASSLWTSGINEQFF
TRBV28,CASSAPSSTYEQYF
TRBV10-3,CAIGIAGRGTDTQYF
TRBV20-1,CSAGTSGRLQYF
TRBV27,CASGLYQETQYF
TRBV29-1,CSVGGGSTEAFF
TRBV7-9,CASSSGTGDEKLFF
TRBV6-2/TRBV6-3,CASTGQSSYNSPLHF
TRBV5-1,CASSLAPGGGGNTEAFF